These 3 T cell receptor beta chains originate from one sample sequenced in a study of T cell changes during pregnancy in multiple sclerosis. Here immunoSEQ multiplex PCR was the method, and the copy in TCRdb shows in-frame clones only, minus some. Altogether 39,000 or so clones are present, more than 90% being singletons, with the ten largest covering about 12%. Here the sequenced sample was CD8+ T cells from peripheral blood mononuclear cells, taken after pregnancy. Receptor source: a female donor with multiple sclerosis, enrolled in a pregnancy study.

In DNA form, the CDR3 reads TGTGCCAGCAGCTTAAGGCAGCGGGAGGTCCCTCAAAGGGATACGCAGTATTTT. Translating gives CASSLRQREVPQRDTQYF. The J gene is TRBJ2-3, the V gene TRBV11-2; 9 bases fit TRBD2. The germline V gene has CDR1 SGHAT and CDR2 FQNNGV. The CDR3 loop spans 18 amino acids. V lost 2 bases and J lost 6; bases outside the gene matches: 15.

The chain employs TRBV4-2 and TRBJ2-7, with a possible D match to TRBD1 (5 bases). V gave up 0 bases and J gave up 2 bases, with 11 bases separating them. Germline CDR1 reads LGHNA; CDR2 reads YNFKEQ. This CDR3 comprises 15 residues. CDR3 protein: CASSQEGQGTYEQYF. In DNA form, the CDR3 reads TGTGCCAGCAGCCAAGAGGGGCAGGGAACCTACGAGCAGTACTTC.

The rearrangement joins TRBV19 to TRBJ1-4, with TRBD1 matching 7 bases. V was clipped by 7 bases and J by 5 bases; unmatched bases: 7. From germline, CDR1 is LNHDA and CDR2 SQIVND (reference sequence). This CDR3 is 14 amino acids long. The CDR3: CASTPGTANEKLFF. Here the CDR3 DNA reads TGTGCCAGTACCCCCGGGACAGCCAATGAAAAACTGTTTTTT.